This T cell receptor beta chain was sequenced for a study of regulatory T cells in long-lasting Graves disease. Study-level information: Freshly diagnosed Graves' patients had used antithyroid drugs for under 3 months.

Study-wide results and limits: Persistent Graves' disease cases displayed lower TCR diversity than newly diagnosed ones.

In germline, CDR1 is SGHAT, CDR2 FQNNGV. The CDR3 spans 15 residues. The germline V and J ends were trimmed by 3 bases and 1 base, with 12 bases remaining between them. The authors built TCR beta libraries using iRepertoire HTBI primers and Arm-PCR of CDR3 regions. TCRdb used MiXCR to reprocess the multiplex PCR reads, holding one entry per CDR3 protein. The repertoire includes roughly 440,000 distinct CDR3 sequences, less than 20% of them detected once, and less than 30% sits in the top ten. This clonotype was found many times. The antigen remains undetermined. This sample's time point: newly diagnosed GD, antithyroid drugs for less than 3 months. PBMCs provided the RNA from which the TCR library was made. Separately, the same data were catalogued under a study of T cells in Graves' hyperthyroidism and ophthalmopathy. That work adds: HTBI primers were used for first-round RT-PCR of the TCR CDR3. Blood also contained most expanded thyroid clonotypes above 0.001.

This specimen was peripheral blood mononuclear cells (PBMCs), taken at new diagnosis, from a patient treated with antithyroid drugs. This TCR came from a woman younger than 30 with Graves disease. This rearrangement joins TRBV11-2 to TRBJ1-1, with a weak D call TRBD1 (5 bases). The CDR3 coding sequence is TGTGCCAGCAGCTTGGACACTCTATCGAACACTGAAGCTTTCTTT. It translates to CASSLDTLSNTEAFF.